This T cell receptor (beta chain) is from a study of T cell responses to AZD1222 COVID-19 vaccine. On this clone itself: Its antigen is currently unknown.

Libraries were prepared by immunoSEQ multiplex PCR; TCRdb keeps only in-frame clonotypes and omits some of them. In the table there are about 150,000 clones, more than 85% of which are singletons. Overall study findings and caveats: White British donors predominated, females outnumbered males, and clonal diversity was possibly underestimated. Among those given AZD1222, only five or six were seropositive at baseline.

Trimming removed 6 bases at V and 3 bases at J, with 15 bases between. Germline V gives CDR1 SQVTM, CDR2 ANQGSEA. The CDR3 is 13 amino acids. This TCR was recovered from an adult who received the AZD1222 COVID-19 vaccine. Here the sequenced sample was peripheral blood, taken 28 days after the second AZD1222 dose. This chain joins TRBV29-1 and TRBJ2-7, with a weak D call TRBD1 (6 bases). CDR3 region: CSVNTGYSYEQYF. The CDR3 region has the DNA TGCAGCGTAAACACAGGGTACAGCTACGAGCAGTACTTC.